This T cell receptor beta chain emerged from a study of blood T cell repertoires in COVID-19. The CDR3 consists of 15 residues. Trimming took 3 bases from V and 3 from J, leaving 15 bases between them. Germline lookup yields CDR1 SGHNT and CDR2 YYREEE (reference sequence). This clone was found once. Profiled with immunoSEQ multiplex PCR; TCRdb holds only in-frame clones, not every one. The sample yields over 250,000 clones, approximately 89% seen once. The rearrangement uses TRBV5-4 and TRBJ2-5; no definite D call. Sequencing input: peripheral blood. This TCR derives from a woman in her fifties or sixties with acute or convalescent COVID-19. CDR3 amino acids: CASSSYHGYEETQYF. The CDR3 DNA follows: TGTGCCAGCAGCTCGTATCACGGGTACGAAGAGACCCAGTACTTC.